These 22 T cell receptor beta chains came from one sample sequenced in a study of T cell responses to AZD1222 COVID-19 vaccine. Libraries were prepared by immunoSEQ multiplex PCR; TCRdb keeps only in-frame clonotypes and omits some of them. The data hold under 150,000 clones, with roughly 86% observed a single time. Source: peripheral blood, taken 28 days after the second AZD1222 dose. These receptors were obtained from an adult who received the AZD1222 COVID-19 vaccine.

With respect to this clone: Germline is not matched at one junction end, which may reflect a read error. Other DNA sequences of this sample code for an identical CDR3. V and J are TRBV27 and TRBJ1-5, with a tentative D call TRBD1 (5 bases). CDR1 and CDR2 (germline): MNHEY, SMNVEV (reference sequence). The CDR3 is made up of 13 amino acids. The CDR3 here is CASSPWGGQPQHF. In DNA, the CDR3 is TGTGCTAGCAGCCCCTGGGGGGGTCAGCCCCAGCATTTT.

The chain joins TRBV2 to TRBJ2-6, with D tentatively TRBD2 (5 bases). Per germline, CDR1 SNHLY and CDR2 FYNNEI. The CDR3 length is 16 residues. The V and J ends lost 6 bases and 1 base respectively, with 13 bases between them. CDR3 sequence (DNA): TGTGCCAGCAGCCCCGGTCGGGGTTCTGGGGCCAACGTCCTGACTTTC. It codes for CASSPGRGSGANVLTF.

The J gene is TRBJ1-1, the V gene TRBV2; D not resolved. Germline V gives CDR1 SNHLY, CDR2 FYNNEI. The CDR3 runs 14 residues. Trimming took 2 bases from V and 3 from J, leaving 10 bases between them. CDR3 DNA: TGTGCCAGCAGTGAACTCGGCGGTGACACTGAAGCTTTCTTT. Protein sequence: CASSELGGDTEAFF.

This chain links TRBV27 with TRBJ2-5; 9 bases map to TRBD2. Germline V gene sequence: CDR1 MNHEY, CDR2 SMNVEV (reference sequence). With 2 bases clipped from V and 4 bases from J, the junction kept 5 bases outside the gene matches. The length of the CDR3 is 15 residues. The CDR3, as DNA: TGTGCCAGCAGTTTACTAGCGGGGTTGGGAGAGACCCAGTACTTC. It encodes CASSLLAGLGETQYF.

The V and J genes are TRBV11-2 and TRBJ1-5; D unclear. Trimming removed 9 bases at V and 5 bases at J, with 17 bases between. The CDR3 is 14 residues long. CDR1 SGHAT and CDR2 FQNNGV come from the germline V gene. The CDR3: CARPYERCYQPQHF. DNA for the CDR3: TGTGCCAGGCCTTATGAGAGGTGTTATCAGCCCCAGCATTTT.

V and J are TRBV19 and TRBJ1-1; D ambiguous. The V end lost 2 bases, the J end lost 0 bases, and 13 bases lay between the germline ends. CDR3 size: 16 residues. Germline V gives CDR1 LNHDA, CDR2 SQIVND (reference sequence). CDR3 DNA sequence: TGTGCCAGTAGTATATGGACGGGGAGGATGAACACTGAAGCTTTCTTT. Amino acids: CASSIWTGRMNTEAFF.

The chain carries TRBV9 and TRBJ2-1; perhaps TRBD2 as D (7 bases). Trimming removed 0 bases at V and 6 bases at J, with 13 bases between. The CDR3 spans 15 residues. Germline V CDR1 and CDR2: SGDLS, YYNGEE. CDR3 amino acids: CASSVEWGGPNEQFF. The CDR3 DNA follows: TGTGCCAGCAGCGTAGAATGGGGGGGCCCCAATGAGCAGTTCTTC.

The chain uses TRBV9 and TRBJ1-6, with D tentatively TRBD1 (5 bases). The V gene lost 0 bases and the J gene lost 8 bases, with 18 bases spanning the gap. This CDR3 region has 17 residues. CDR1 is SGDLS and CDR2 is YYNGEE in the germline V gene. CDR3 sequence reads: CASSVEPSDKGYSPLHF. The CDR3 DNA follows: TGTGCCAGCAGCGTAGAACCCTCGGACAAGGGTTATTCACCCCTCCACTTT.

This rearrangement joins TRBV7-7 to TRBJ1-1; 7 bases align to TRBD1. The junction had 7 bases not matched to a gene; V was cut back by 5 bases and J by 4 bases. The CDR3 loop spans 14 amino acids. Germline V CDR1 and CDR2: SSHAT, FNYEAQ (reference sequence). CDR3 in DNA: TGTGCCAGCAGCCCCGGCGGGACAGTCACTGAAGCTTTCTTT. Its protein is CASSPGGTVTEAFF.

This clone came up once. The rearrangement links TRBV6-1 to TRBJ1-1, with D hard to call. Germline values: CDR1 MNHNS, CDR2 SASEGT. V lost 3 bases to trimming and J lost 2 bases, with 7 bases between them. The CDR3 totals 13 residues. For the CDR3, the DNA is TGTGCCAGCAGTGAGCAGTATAACACTGAAGCTTTCTTT. Translating gives CASSEQYNTEAFF.

This chain joins TRBV15 and TRBJ2-1, with 8 bases fitting TRBD2. The V segment lost 6 bases and the J segment 6 bases; nucleotides outside the gene matches: 19. CDR3 length: 18 residues. Germline V gene lookup returns CDR1 LNHNV and CDR2 YYDKDF (reference sequence). For the CDR3, the DNA is TGTGCCACCAGACCGATCCGAACTAGCGGCGTTGAGGCCAATGAGCAGTTCTTC. Translated, it gives CATRPIRTSGVEANEQFF.

The chain uses TRBV9 and TRBJ1-4; a possible D gene is TRBD1 (5 bases). The V end was cut by 4 bases, the J end by 8 bases, with 12 bases between. CDR1 is SGDLS, CDR2 YYNGEE, per germline. This CDR3 spans 13 amino acids. For the CDR3, the DNA is TGTGCCAGCAGCAAGGGACCGACGGAAAAACTGTTTTTT. Protein sequence: CASSKGPTEKLFF.

The chain combines TRBV11-3 with TRBJ2-7, with D possibly being TRBD2 (5 bases). In germline, CDR1 is SGHNT, CDR2 YENEEA. V lost 1 base, J lost 7 bases, and 14 bases lay in between. The CDR3 is made up of 14 amino acids. The CDR3 sequence is CASSLGTPGREQYF. CDR3 sequence (DNA): TGTGCCAGCAGCTTAGGGACTCCGGGGAGAGAGCAGTACTTC.

J is TRBJ2-1 and V is TRBV7-8, with a possible D match to TRBD1 (6 bases). The CDR3 loop spans 15 amino acids. CDR1 is SGHVS, CDR2 FQNEAQ, per germline. Trimming removed 5 bases at V and 4 bases at J, with 15 bases between. In DNA, the CDR3 is TGTGCCAGCAGCGCCTCCCGGGACACATACAATGAGCAGTTCTTC. Translated: CASSASRDTYNEQFF.

The chain links TRBV7-8 to TRBJ1-2; no reliable D call. Per germline, CDR1 SGHVS and CDR2 FQNEAQ. The length of the CDR3 is 14 residues. Trimming left V 2 bases short and J 5 bases short, with 12 bases between. Here the CDR3 DNA reads TGTGCCAGCAGCTTAAGAGGGAGGAGTTATGGCTACACCTTC. Translation: CASSLRGRSYGYTF.

The chain recombines TRBV18 with TRBJ1-1; 10 bases are shared with TRBD1. CDR3 length: 17 residues. Germline CDR1 and CDR2: KGHSH and LQKENI. V shed 1 base and J 1 base; nucleotides not matched to a gene: 6. CDR3 nucleotides: TGTGCCAGCTCACCACGATCGACAGGGGGCACGAACACTGAAGCTTTCTTT. As protein: CASSPRSTGGTNTEAFF.

The chain uses TRBV5-1 and TRBJ2-3; D gene unclear. Trimming shortened V by 4 bases and J by 1 base, and 7 bases separated the two germline ends. The CDR3 has 13 amino acids. Germline V gives CDR1 SGHRS, CDR2 YFSETQ. The CDR3 here is CASSPARTDTQYF. Here the CDR3 DNA reads TGCGCCAGCAGCCCGGCCCGCACAGATACGCAGTATTTT. The whole variable domain, filled in from reference TRBV5-1 and TRBJ2-3, reads KAGVTQTPRYLIKTRGQQVTLSCSPISGHRSVSWYQQTPGQGLQFLFEYFSETQRNKGNFPGRFSGRQFSNSRSEMNVSTLELGDSALYLCASSPARTDTQYFGPGTRLTVL.

V and J are TRBV28 and TRBJ2-7, with D hard to call. V lost 7 bases, J lost 2 bases, and 12 bases lay in between. This CDR3 region has 13 residues. Germline V gene lookup returns CDR1 MDHEN and CDR2 SYDVKM. CDR3: CASIATVAYEQYF. The CDR3 nucleotides read TGTGCCAGCATCGCCACAGTGGCCTACGAGCAGTACTTC. Full variable domain (remainder filled in from reference TRBV28 and TRBJ2-7): DVKVTQSSRYLVKRTGEKVFLECVQDMDHENMFWYRQDPGLGLRLIYFSYDVKMKEKGDIPEGYSVSREKKERFSLILESASTNQTSMYLCASIATVAYEQYFGPGTRLTVT.

V is TRBV27 and J is TRBJ1-1; 9 nucleotides align to TRBD1. Looked up from germline, CDR1 is MNHEY and CDR2 is SMNVEV (reference sequence). This CDR3 is built from 17 residues. After removal of 4 bases from V and 3 bases from J, the junction contained 12 bases not matched to a gene. Written as DNA, the CDR3 is TGTGCCAGCAGTTATCGGACAGGGGCCCGGAGGGACACTGAAGCTTTCTTT. Amino acid sequence: CASSYRTGARRDTEAFF.

The chain has TRBV3-1 (or the pseudogene TRBV3-2) and TRBJ1-1; D remains ambiguous. The CDR3 is made up of 13 amino acids. The V end was cut by 5 bases, the J end by 6 bases, with 13 bases between. CDR1 LGHDT and CDR2 YNNKEL come from the germline V gene (reference sequence). The CDR3 DNA sequence: TGTGCCAGCAGCTTGTATGCTCTCGCTGAAGCTTTCTTT. This encodes CASSLYALAEAFF.

This rearrangement joins TRBV29-1 to TRBJ2-1; unclear D gene. Trimming took 7 bases from V and 6 from J, leaving 13 bases between them. Germline loops: CDR1 SQVTM, CDR2 ANQGSEA. The CDR3 sequence is 12 residues long. The CDR3 region is CSGIPAVNEQFF. The DNA for the CDR3 is TGCAGCGGAATCCCGGCAGTCAATGAGCAGTTCTTC.

The chain joins TRBV3-1 (or the pseudogene TRBV3-2) to TRBJ2-2; the D is unclear. Between the trimmed V and J ends, which lost 0 bases and 3 bases, there was a span of 5 bases. The length of the CDR3 is 14 residues. Germline V gives CDR1 LGHDT, CDR2 YNNKEL (reference sequence). For the CDR3, the DNA is TGTGCCAGCAGCCAAGACCCGGACACCGGGGAGCTGTTTTTT. Protein sequence: CASSQDPDTGELFF.